This T cell receptor (beta chain) was sequenced for a study of cytomegalovirus exposure and HLA in healthy donors. The PCR made use of 60 Vbeta and 13 Jbeta primers. Assay: immunoSEQ multiplex PCR; the TCRdb copy retains only in-frame clones and omits some. The sample lists around 75,000 clones, around 78% seen once, with under 4% in the top ten. Germline CDR1 and CDR2: WNHNN and SYGVQD (reference sequence). The CDR3 has 15 amino acids. Trimming pared 3 bases from V and 0 bases from J, leaving 12 bases between. Notes on the study in general: Later on, an analysis tied 15,000 to 20,000 TCR beta sequences to HLA alleles at 0.05 false discovery rate.

Regarding this clone: Its target is unknown.

J is TRBJ2-7 and V is TRBV10-1; a possible D gene is TRBD1 (5 bases). The specimen sequenced was PBMCs. The TCR comes from a middle-aged man in good health and CMV-seronegative. The CDR3 sequence: CASSENRFGSYEQYF. CDR3 nucleotide sequence: TGCGCCAGCAGTGAAAACAGGTTCGGCTCCTACGAGCAGTACTTC.